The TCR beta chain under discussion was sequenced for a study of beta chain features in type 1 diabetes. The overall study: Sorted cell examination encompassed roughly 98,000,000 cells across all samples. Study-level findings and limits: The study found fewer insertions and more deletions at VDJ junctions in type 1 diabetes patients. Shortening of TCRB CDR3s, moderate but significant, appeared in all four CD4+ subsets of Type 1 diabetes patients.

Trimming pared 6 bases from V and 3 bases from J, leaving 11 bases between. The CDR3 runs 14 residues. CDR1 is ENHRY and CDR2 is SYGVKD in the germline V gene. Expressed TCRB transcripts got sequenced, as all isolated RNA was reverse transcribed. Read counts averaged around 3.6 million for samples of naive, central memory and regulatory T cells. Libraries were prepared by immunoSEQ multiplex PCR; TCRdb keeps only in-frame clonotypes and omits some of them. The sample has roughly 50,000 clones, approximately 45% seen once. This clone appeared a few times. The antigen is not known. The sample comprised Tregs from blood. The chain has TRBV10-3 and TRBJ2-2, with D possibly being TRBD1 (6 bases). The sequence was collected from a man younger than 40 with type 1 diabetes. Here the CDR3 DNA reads TGTGCCATCAGCAGACAGGTCGACACCGGGGAGCTGTTTTTT. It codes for CAISRQVDTGELFF.